This TCR beta chain comes out of a study of shared clonotypes between healthy human individuals. The study, taken as a whole, reports: Tissue TCR repertoires likely differ from these blood-only repertoires. Sorted-subset sequencing, rarefaction showed, was incomplete despite large depth. A limitation of the genetic and exposure-history diversity represented arose from few donors.

On this clone: Its specificity is not known.

V was pared by 6 bases and J by 5 bases, with 2 bases of the junction left unmatched. Germline V gene sequence: CDR1 MNHEY, CDR2 SVGAGI. This CDR3 region has 14 residues. Using around 180 ng DNA, tens of thousands of T cell genomes, the sorted-subset replicate PCRs were run. Sequencing used immunoSEQ multiplex PCR; TCRdb keeps in-frame clones, though not all of them. The sample has about 1 million clones, roughly 70% seen once. This chain links TRBV6-5 with TRBJ2-2, with 11 bases fitting TRBD1. The sequence was obtained from a man aged 18-30 years in good health. The sequenced sample was memory CD4+ T cells sorted from blood. Described subset: CD45RA-negative fraction. The DNA of the CDR3 is TGTGCCAGCAGGGGGGACAGGGGGACCGGGGAGCTGTTTTTT. This gives the protein CASRGDRGTGELFF.